This T cell receptor (beta chain) was recovered during a study of chemoradiotherapy in HPV16-positive cancers. This table comes from immunoSEQ multiplex PCR, and its TCRdb copy is limited to in-frame clones, with some not included. The sample lists tens of thousands of clones, under 95% seen once, with 2.5% to 4% in the top ten. CDR1 SNHLY and CDR2 FYNNEI come from the germline V gene. Trimming stripped 6 bases from V and 2 bases from J, with 10 bases between. CDR3 length: 14 amino acids. The clonotype originates from a human donor with HPV-associated anogenital cancer. The chain combines TRBV2 with TRBJ2-2, with D perhaps matching TRBD1 (6 bases). The sample in question was blood, obtained from a patient who underwent chemoradiotherapy. CDR3: CASSLQGNTGELFF. As DNA, the CDR3 is TGTGCCAGCAGCTTACAGGGAAACACCGGGGAGCTGTTTTTT.